This note documents a single TCR beta chain sequence. This receptor's antigen is unknown. Within one base of it there is no much larger clone, and no base qualities were kept. This entry belongs to a study of OX40 agonist ivuxolimab in advanced cancers. Regarding the study in general: The costimulatory receptor OX40 (CD134) was targeted by ivuxolimab, a fully human IgG2 agonistic monoclonal antibody. Intravenous ivuxolimab was administered to patients every 2 weeks at six dose levels: 0.01, 0.1, 0.3, 1.5, 3 and 10 mg/kg. Of the approximately 50 patients in dose escalation, about 20 had hepatocellular carcinoma, about 15 had melanoma, 9 had renal cell carcinoma and 9 had head and neck cancer. In the dose-escalation cohort, nearly 85% of patients were male, and the mean age was roughly 56 years with a range of roughly 23 to 79. Prior anti-PD-1, anti-PD-L1 or anti-CTLA-4 therapy was permitted, and checkpoint inhibitors had been received by about two fifths of dose-escalation patients. Partial responses occurred in three dose-escalation patients, of whom one had hepatocellular carcinoma and two had cutaneous melanoma. Peripheral TCRbeta sequencing aimed to test whether ivuxolimab altered TCR sequence diversity and caused clonal T-cell expansion. The paper describes the monotherapy dose-escalation part (N of about 52 patients) of the phase I trial of ivuxolimab. Overall study outcomes, separate from this receptor: Partial responders in the 0.1-3.0 mg/kg groups had among the lowest normalized peripheral clonal expansion, especially among CD8+ T cells. Low levels of normalized T-cell clonal expansion were also shown by some nonresponding patients. After ivuxolimab, expanded clones were on average more numerous among CD8+ T cells than among CD4+ T cells. Antigen specificity was not determined for the clonally expanded peripheral T cells. Clonal expansion of both CD4+ and CD8+ blood T cells was observed from baseline to week 6 at doses 0.1 to 3.0 mg/kg.

To sequence the TCRbeta CDR3 region, genomic DNA was isolated from the sorted cells. TCRbeta CDR3 regions were sequenced using the immunoSEQ Assay. Imported from immuneACCESS, the table was reduced by TCRdb to in-frame sequences with V and J called. These copies leave out some clones; in studies compared against another copy, an unresolved V gene accounts for under half, and the cause of the remainder is not known. This sample lists under 90,000 clones; roughly 80% were detected once. Of the sample, 1.4% is held by the ten largest clones. Patients with autoimmune disease history or receiving systemic immunosuppression were excluded from the trial. Peripheral blood for TCR sequencing was drawn from every dose cohort at baseline, at cycle 4 day 1 and at cycle 7 day 1. Samples came from an open-label, multicenter, first-in-human phase I dose-escalation trial of ivuxolimab. The trial enrolled adults with locally advanced or metastatic head and neck squamous cell, hepatocellular, melanoma or renal cell carcinoma. Before TCR sequencing, CD4+ T cells and CD8+ T cells were sorted from peripheral blood as separate populations.

The TCR was taken from an adult with an advanced solid tumor such as melanoma, head and neck, liver or kidney cancer. The input for sequencing was CD4+ or CD8+ T cells sorted from blood, taken in a trial of the OX40 agonist ivuxolimab.

In nucleotide form, the sequence is TGTGCCAGCAGCTTAGGCAGGGTCAGGGGCCAGCCCCAGCATTTT. It translates to CASSLGRVRGQPQHF. The V and J segments used are TRBV5-8 and TRBJ1-5; a tentative D call is TRBD1 (6 bases match). Trimming takes 2 bases from V and 7 bases from J, and the germline ends sit 16 bases apart. Including cysteine and phenylalanine, the CDR3 has 15 amino acids. CDR3 DNA is the only sequence kept; it has 45 bases, read in frame from the first base. For CDR1 and CDR2, the germline V gene lists SGHTS and YDEGEE.